What follows describes a single TCR beta chain. J gave up 0 bases and V 4 bases, and 7 bases lay outside the gene matches. The CDR3 has 16 residues. Germline CDR1 is SGHKS and CDR2 is YYEKEE (reference sequence). These data are taken from a study of blood T cell repertoires in COVID-19. Assay used: immunoSEQ multiplex PCR; TCRdb lists only in-frame clones, some missing. The data contain approximately 160,000 clones, around 83% of them singletons. This TCR came from a woman aged 45 to 65 in a cohort exposed to, infected with or recovered from COVID-19 (not recorded which). Sequenced material: PBMCs or T cells enriched from blood (not recorded which). J is TRBJ1-5 and V is TRBV5-5; 7 bases line up with TRBD1. The CDR3 coding sequence is TGTGCCAGCAGCCCACGGACAGGAGATAGCAATCAGCCCCAGCATTTT. This codes for CASSPRTGDSNQPQHF.